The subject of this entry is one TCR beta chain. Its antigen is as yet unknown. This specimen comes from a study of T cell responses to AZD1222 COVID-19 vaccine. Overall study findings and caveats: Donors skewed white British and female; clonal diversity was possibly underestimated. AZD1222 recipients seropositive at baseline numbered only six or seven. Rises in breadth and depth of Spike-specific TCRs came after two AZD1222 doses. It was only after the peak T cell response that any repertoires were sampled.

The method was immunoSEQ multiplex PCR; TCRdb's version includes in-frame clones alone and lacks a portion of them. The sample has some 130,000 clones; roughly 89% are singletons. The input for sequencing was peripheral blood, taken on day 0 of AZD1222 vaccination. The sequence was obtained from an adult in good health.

Here the CDR3 DNA reads TGTGCCAGCTCCCACAGGGGGGATAATACAGATACGCAGTATTTT. The encoded protein is CASSHRGDNTDTQYF. The gene calls are TRBV18 and TRBJ2-3; 8 positions agree with TRBD1. From germline, CDR1 is KGHSH and CDR2 LQKENI. Trimming at V came to 6 bases and at J to 3 bases, leaving 8 bases not matched to a gene. The CDR3 loop spans 15 amino acids.